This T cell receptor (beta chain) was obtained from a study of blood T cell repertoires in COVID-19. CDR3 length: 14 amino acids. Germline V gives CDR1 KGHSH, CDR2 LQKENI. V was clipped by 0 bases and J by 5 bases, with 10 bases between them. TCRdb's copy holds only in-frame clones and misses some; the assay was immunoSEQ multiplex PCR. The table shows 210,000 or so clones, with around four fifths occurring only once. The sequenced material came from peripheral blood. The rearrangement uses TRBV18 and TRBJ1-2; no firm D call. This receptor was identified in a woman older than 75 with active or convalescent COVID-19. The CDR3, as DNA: TGTGCCAGCTCACCACCCAGTCCGGGGTATGGCTACACCTTC. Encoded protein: CASSPPSPGYGYTF. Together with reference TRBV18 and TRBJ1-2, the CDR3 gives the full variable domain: NAGVMQNPRHLVRRRGQEARLRCSPMKGHSHVYWYRQLPEEGLKFMVYLQKENIIDESGMPKERFSAEFPKEGPSILRIQQVVRGDSAAYFCASSPPSPGYGYTFGSGTRLTVV.